This T cell receptor (beta chain) derives from a study of CD8+ T cells in alopecia areata. This clone was picked up many times. Genes here carry mouse names. Coverage ceases 4 residues before the CDR3 finishes, and the germline J gene fills in the end. Investigators isolated RNA and reverse transcribed it into cDNA to act as the sequencing template. The data were produced by immunoSEQ multiplex PCR, yet TCRdb's version contains in-frame clones alone and is incomplete. The table lists about 3,600 clones, with no singletons. Markers including CD4, CD8alpha, NKG2D and NKG2ACE guided sorting of pooled cutaneous lymph node cells. From germline, CDR1 is SGHDT and CDR2 FRDEAV. V lost 5 bases to trimming and J lost 0 bases, with 11 bases between them. The CDR3 runs 14 residues.

The sequencing input was CD8+ T cells sorted from a lymph node. This rearrangement joins TRBV14 to TRBJ1-1; tentative D call: TRBD1 (6 bases). The sequence was collected from a C3H/HeJ mouse with alopecia areata. The MHC haplotype of this mouse line is H2-k. The CDR3 region is CASSHGQPNTEVFF. CDR3 DNA, as far as it was read: TGTGCCAGCAGCCACGGACAGCCAAACACA.